The T cell receptor beta chain described here comes from a study of T cell changes during pregnancy in multiple sclerosis. Trimming took 7 bases from V and 0 from J, leaving 16 bases between them. The germline V gene has CDR1 ENHRY and CDR2 SYGVKD. The CDR3 loop spans 16 amino acids. TCRdb's copy holds only in-frame clones and misses some; the assay was immunoSEQ multiplex PCR. The repertoire holds about 50,000 clones, with roughly 91% as singletons. Sequences were derived from CD4+ T cells from peripheral blood mononuclear cells, sampled after pregnancy. This TCR was recovered from a female donor in good health, enrolled as a control in a pregnancy study. The chain employs TRBV10-3 and TRBJ2-4; possibly TRBD2 for D (6 bases). CDR3 bases: TGTGCCATCACCCGGGACTCAGTCATAGCCAAAAACATTCAGTACTTC. Protein sequence: CAITRDSVIAKNIQYF.